The sample holds a few counts of the clone carrying this T cell receptor (beta chain). Under the authors' procedure: Researchers report that nucleated cell counts were estimated from reference gene primer amplification. Sequenced by immunoSEQ multiplex PCR; TCRdb stores in-frame clones only, minus some. V and J calls and clone size are given by that table; D and trimming were obtained from the DNA. The repertoire holds a few hundred thousand clones, with about 89% as singletons. This entry comes from a study of blood T cell repertoires in COVID-19. Turning to the study itself: Spain, Italy and the United States supplied samples that represented acute and convalescent COVID-19. Sources were T cells, B-cell-depleted T cells, or PBMCs; the material itself was cDNA or gDNA.

The J segment lost 6 bases and the V segment lost 1 base, leaving 8 bases of the junction unmatched. The CDR3 is 16 amino acids. Looked up from germline, CDR1 is LNHNV and CDR2 is YYDKDF (reference sequence). The V call is TRBV15, the J call TRBJ1-5; 8 nucleotides align to TRBD1. The sample comprised peripheral blood. This receptor was obtained from a man aged 40-49 years with acute or convalescent COVID-19. This CDR3 is CATSRAPAGGGQPQHF. The CDR3 coding sequence is TGTGCCACCAGCAGAGCTCCTGCAGGGGGCGGTCAGCCCCAGCATTTT.